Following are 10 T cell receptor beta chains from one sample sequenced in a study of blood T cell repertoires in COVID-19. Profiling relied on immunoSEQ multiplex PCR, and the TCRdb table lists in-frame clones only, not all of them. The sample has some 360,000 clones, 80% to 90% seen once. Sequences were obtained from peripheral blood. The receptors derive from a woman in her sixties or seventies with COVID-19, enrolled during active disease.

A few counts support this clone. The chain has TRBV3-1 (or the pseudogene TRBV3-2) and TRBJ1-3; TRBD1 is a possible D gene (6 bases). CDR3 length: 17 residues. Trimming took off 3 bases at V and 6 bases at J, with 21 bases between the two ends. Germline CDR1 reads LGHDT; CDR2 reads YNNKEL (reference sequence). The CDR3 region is CASSQSVGGATINTIYF. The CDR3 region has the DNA TGTGCCAGCAGCCAGTCCGTGGGGGGGGCCACGATAAACACCATATATTTT.

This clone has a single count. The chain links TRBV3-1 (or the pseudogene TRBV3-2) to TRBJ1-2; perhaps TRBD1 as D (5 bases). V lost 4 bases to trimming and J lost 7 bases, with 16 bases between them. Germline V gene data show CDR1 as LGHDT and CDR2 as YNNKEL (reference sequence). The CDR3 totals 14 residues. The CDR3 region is CASSPTQKGVGYTF. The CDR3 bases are TGTGCCAGCAGCCCTACTCAAAAAGGGGTTGGCTACACCTTC.

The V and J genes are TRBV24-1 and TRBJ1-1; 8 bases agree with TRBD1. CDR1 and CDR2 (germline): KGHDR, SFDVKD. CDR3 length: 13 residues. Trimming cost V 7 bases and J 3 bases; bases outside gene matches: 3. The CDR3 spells CATSGQGHTEAFF. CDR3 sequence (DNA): TGTGCCACCAGCGGACAGGGTCACACTGAAGCTTTCTTT.

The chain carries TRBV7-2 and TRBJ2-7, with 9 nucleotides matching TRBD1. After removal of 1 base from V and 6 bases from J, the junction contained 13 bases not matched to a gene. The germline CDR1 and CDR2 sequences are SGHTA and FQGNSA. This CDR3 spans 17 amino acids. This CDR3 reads CASSLVVGRDRAAEQYF. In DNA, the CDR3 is TGTGCCAGCAGCTTAGTAGTGGGCCGGGACAGGGCTGCCGAGCAGTACTTC.

The DNA for the CDR3 is TGTGCCAGCAGTTTTGAGGGGGCCCTAGAGACCCAGTACTTC. It specifies CASSFEGALETQYF. The J gene is TRBJ2-5, the V gene TRBV6-5, with 7 bases identical to TRBD1. CDR1 and CDR2 from the germline V gene are MNHEY and SVGAGI. V shed 4 bases, J shed 4 bases, and the junction held 6 bases outside the gene matches. The CDR3 consists of 14 residues.

For the CDR3, the DNA is TGTGCCAGCAGCTTGGGGGGGTCGTACAATGAGCAGTTCTTC. This sequence encodes CASSLGGSYNEQFF. The V call is TRBV7-3, the J call TRBJ2-1, with TRBD2 identical over 7 bases. The CDR3 runs 14 residues. Germline V CDR1 and CDR2: SGHTA, FQGTGA. V shed 3 bases, J shed 4 bases, and the junction held 3 bases outside the gene matches.

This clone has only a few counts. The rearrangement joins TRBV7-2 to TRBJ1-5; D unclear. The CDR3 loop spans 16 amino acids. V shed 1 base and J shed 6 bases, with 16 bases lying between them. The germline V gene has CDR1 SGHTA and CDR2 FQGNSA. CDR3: CASSLDRGTRLQPQHF. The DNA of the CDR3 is TGTGCCAGCAGCTTAGATCGGGGAACTAGGCTTCAGCCCCAGCATTTT.

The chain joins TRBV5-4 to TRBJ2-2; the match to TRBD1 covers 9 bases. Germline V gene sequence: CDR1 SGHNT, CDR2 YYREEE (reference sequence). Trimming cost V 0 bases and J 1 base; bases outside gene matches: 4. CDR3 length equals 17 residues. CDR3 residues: CASSLERGQGNTGELFF. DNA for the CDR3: TGTGCCAGCAGCTTGGAAAGGGGACAGGGGAACACCGGGGAGCTGTTTTTT.

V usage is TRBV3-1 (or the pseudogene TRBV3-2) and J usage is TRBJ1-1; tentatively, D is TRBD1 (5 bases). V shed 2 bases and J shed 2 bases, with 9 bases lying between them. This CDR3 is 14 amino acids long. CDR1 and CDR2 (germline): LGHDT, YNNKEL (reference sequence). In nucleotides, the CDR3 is TGTGCCAGCAGCCAATGGACACTAAACACTGAAGCTTTCTTT. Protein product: CASSQWTLNTEAFF.

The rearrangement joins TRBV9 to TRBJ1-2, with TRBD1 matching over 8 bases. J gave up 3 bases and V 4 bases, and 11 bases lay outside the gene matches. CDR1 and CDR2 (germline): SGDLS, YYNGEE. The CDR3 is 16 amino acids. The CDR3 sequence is CASSTLRTGRDYGYTF. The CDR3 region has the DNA TGTGCCAGCAGCACCCTTAGGACAGGGAGGGACTATGGCTACACCTTC.